Listed below are T cell receptor beta chains from one sample, sequenced in a study of blood T cells in healthy people across ages. TCRdb processed the 5' RACE reads anew with MiXCR; each CDR3 protein has one entry. The repertoire holds approximately 1,700,000 distinct CDR3 sequences, with about two fifths as singletons. Input material: blood. Receptors originate from a human donor in good health. The CDR3 runs from the conserved cysteine through the conserved F or W.

J gene | CDR3 length | V gene | CDR3 protein
TRBJ1-2 | 14 | TRBV6-6 | CASTQPRENYGYTF
TRBJ2-5 | 12 | TRBV27 | CASQGAQGTQYF
TRBJ2-3 | 12 | TRBV20-1 | CTTTRETDTQYF
TRBJ1-1 | 14 | TRBV7-3 | CASSLNGANTEAFF
NA | 18 | TRBV20-1 | CSARGRQGAVTLSYEQYF
TRBJ2-7 | 13 | TRBV2 | CASSETVTYEQYF
TRBJ1-2 | 15 | TRBV5-1 | CASSLVRQGQGGYTF
TRBJ1-5 | 18 | TRBV4-3 | CASSLLPWGVGNYQPQHF
TRBJ2-1 | 14 | TRBV21-1 | CATRRDRGVVEQFF
TRBJ2-7 | 14 | TRBV18 | CASSAARAPYEQYF
TRBJ1-5 | 15 | TRBV7-2 | CASSFSGGVYQPQHF
TRBJ2-3 | 14 | TRBV6-5 | CASTAPLGTDTQYF
TRBJ2-7 | 14 | TRBV6-2/TRBV6-3 | CASTVDRTLYEQYF
TRBJ1-2 | 14 | TRBV29-1 | CSVRRQVDYYGYTF
TRBJ1-1 | 17 | TRBV3-1 | CASSQDSGYNRGTEAFF
TRBJ2-3 | 17 | TRBV30 | CAWRDLAAKEYTDTQYF
TRBJ2-5 | 13 | TRBV28 | CASRGSGKETQYF
TRBJ1-2 | 14 | TRBV7-2 | CASSFAGVGYGYTF
TRBJ1-2 | 14 | TRBV9 | CASSAGDRHYGYTF